One and the same sample provided the 27 T cell receptor beta chains below, sequenced in a study of blood T cell repertoires in COVID-19. Generated by immunoSEQ multiplex PCR, the TCRdb table keeps only in-frame clones and is missing some. The sample shows some 160,000 clones, around nine tenths of them seen only once. The sequenced sample was peripheral blood. These receptors were obtained from a woman in her 70s with COVID-19, enrolled during active disease.

This chain connects TRBV6-1 to TRBJ2-7; no reliable D call. Trimming left V 2 bases short and J 0 bases short, with 5 bases between. There are 13 residues in the CDR3. CDR1 is MNHNS, CDR2 SASEGT, per germline. This chain's CDR3 is CASSERRSYEQYF. In DNA form, the CDR3 reads TGTGCCAGCAGTGAACGTCGCTCCTACGAGCAGTACTTC.

The chain has TRBV3-1 (or the pseudogene TRBV3-2) and TRBJ2-3, with 14 bases aligning to TRBD2. Germline assignment: CDR1 LGHDT and CDR2 YNNKEL (reference sequence). Losses at the gene ends were 1 base for V and 2 bases for J; bases not matched to a gene: 5. The CDR3 is made up of 18 amino acids. The CDR3 nucleotides are TGTGCCAGCAGCCAAGGACTAGCGGGGGGGATTCTCACAGATACGCAGTATTTT. Amino acid sequence: CASSQGLAGGILTDTQYF.

The CDR3 loop is CASSSQGVGAGNTIYF. The CDR3 DNA reads as TGTGCCAGCAGTTCCCAAGGGGTAGGGGCTGGAAACACCATATATTTT. The rearrangement joins TRBV2 to TRBJ1-3; D is possibly TRBD1 (5 bases). Germline V gives CDR1 SNHLY, CDR2 FYNNEI. The V and J ends lost 5 bases and 2 bases respectively, with 16 bases between them. The CDR3 sequence is 16 residues long.

This sequence joins TRBV28 and TRBJ1-1; unclear D gene. CDR1 MDHEN and CDR2 SYDVKM come from the germline V gene. The V end lost 6 bases, the J end lost 2 bases, and 19 bases lay between the germline ends. This CDR3 has 16 amino acids. CDR3 in DNA: TGTGCCAGCAGCATAGCAACGGACGGACTAAACACTGAAGCTTTCTTT. As protein: CASSIATDGLNTEAFF.

V usage is TRBV29-1 and J usage is TRBJ1-2; 7 nucleotides match TRBD1. Germline CDR1 is SQVTM and CDR2 is ANQGSEA. The V segment lost 5 bases and the J segment 4 bases; nucleotides outside the gene matches: 7. CDR3 size: 13 residues. CDR3 bases: TGCAGCGTTAAACCGGGACAGAGCTATGGCTACACCTTC. Translated, it gives CSVKPGQSYGYTF.

The chain couples TRBV19 to TRBJ1-6; 9 bases fit TRBD1. The CDR3 covers 14 residues. Germline V gives CDR1 LNHDA, CDR2 SQIVND (reference sequence). V lost 10 bases and J lost 1; bases outside the gene matches: 2. CDR3 region: CATTGGSYNSPLHF. The CDR3 bases are TGTGCCACGACAGGGGGATCCTATAATTCACCCCTCCACTTT.

The V call is TRBV5-1, the J call TRBJ2-7; 9 bases fit TRBD1. The CDR3 is 16 amino acids. Germline assignment: CDR1 SGHRS and CDR2 YFSETQ. Trimming cost V 4 bases and J 2 bases; bases outside gene matches: 10. CDR3 bases: TGCGCCAGCAGCGATCTAACAGGGGGCGTCCCCTACGAGCAGTACTTC. Residues: CASSDLTGGVPYEQYF.

The chain uses TRBV28 and TRBJ2-5, with TRBD1 identical over 8 bases. The CDR3 is 15 residues long. Germline values: CDR1 MDHEN, CDR2 SYDVKM. V was clipped by 4 bases and J by 0 bases; unmatched bases: 4. CDR3 protein: CASSSWTGYQETQYF. The CDR3, as DNA: TGTGCCAGCAGTTCCTGGACAGGGTACCAAGAGACCCAGTACTTC.

The V gene is TRBV4-1, the J gene TRBJ2-1; 8 nucleotides agree with TRBD2. CDR3 length equals 18 residues. J lost 1 base, V lost 1 base, and 9 bases had no gene match. Looked up from germline, CDR1 is MGHRA and CDR2 is YSYEKL. CDR3 sequence reads: CASSQAPGTGGSYNEQFF. CDR3 coding DNA: TGCGCCAGCAGCCAAGCCCCGGGTACGGGGGGGTCCTACAATGAGCAGTTCTTC.

The chain joins TRBV5-4 to TRBJ1-4; 12 bases align to TRBD1. Trimming at V came to 7 bases and at J to 7 bases, leaving 2 bases not matched to a gene. CDR3 length: 13 amino acids. Germline loops: CDR1 SGHNT, CDR2 YYREEE (reference sequence). CDR3: CASGTGGSEKLFF. Written as DNA, the CDR3 is TGTGCCAGCGGGACAGGGGGCAGTGAAAAACTGTTTTTT.

This chain joins TRBV11-2 and TRBJ1-1; the match to TRBD1 covers 9 bases. This CDR3 contains 18 residues. Germline V CDR1 and CDR2: SGHAT, FQNNGV. V trimming: 0 bases; J trimming: 0 bases; junction bases outside the gene matches: 8. CDR3 sequence: CASSLDLRDRALNTEAFF. In DNA, the CDR3 is TGTGCCAGCAGCTTAGATCTCCGGGACAGGGCCTTGAACACTGAAGCTTTCTTT.

The chain employs TRBV7-9 and TRBJ1-4, with no clear D. Trimming removed 0 bases from V and 6 bases from J, with 11 bases in between. From germline, CDR1 is SEHNR and CDR2 FQNEAQ (reference sequence). The CDR3 is 15 residues long. This chain's CDR3 is CASSLALGVDEKLFF. The CDR3 DNA is TGTGCCAGCAGCTTAGCTCTCGGGGTCGATGAAAAACTGTTTTTT.

The genes are TRBV11-2 and TRBJ1-3; TRBD1 is a possible D gene (6 bases). V dropped 5 bases and J dropped 6 bases, with 20 bases sitting between them. CDR1 and CDR2 from the germline V gene are SGHAT and FQNNGV. The CDR3 loop spans 16 amino acids. The chain's CDR3 is CASSLRQARALNTIYF. The DNA of the CDR3 is TGTGCCAGCAGCCTACGACAGGCGCGGGCATTAAACACCATATATTTT.

The chain couples TRBV27 to TRBJ2-5; 7 nucleotides agree with TRBD1. Germline CDR1 is MNHEY and CDR2 is SMNVEV (reference sequence). The CDR3 has 16 residues. V gave up 5 bases and J gave up 5 bases; unmatched junction bases: 14. CDR3 DNA: TGTGCCAGCAGTCCAACCTCGGGACAGCGACGGGAGACCCAGTACTTC. Amino acid sequence: CASSPTSGQRRETQYF.

This clone is a singleton in its sample. This chain uses TRBV28 with TRBJ1-2; 10 bases map to TRBD1. The length of the CDR3 is 16 residues. Germline V gene lookup returns CDR1 MDHEN and CDR2 SYDVKM. V was clipped by 7 bases and J by 4 bases; unmatched bases: 12. The CDR3 is CASKPGGGTGVYGYTF. DNA for the CDR3: TGTGCCAGCAAACCGGGAGGGGGGACAGGGGTCTATGGCTACACCTTC.

V and J are TRBV13 and TRBJ1-1; 7 bases align to TRBD1. This CDR3 is 12 amino acids long. After removal of 3 bases from V and 8 bases from J, the junction contained 3 bases not matched to a gene. Germline values: CDR1 PRHDT, CDR2 FYEKMQ (reference sequence). The CDR3 sequence: CASSFRDREAFF. The CDR3 coding sequence is TGTGCCAGCAGCTTCCGGGACAGAGAAGCTTTCTTT. The whole variable domain, remainder taken from reference TRBV13 and TRBJ1-1, is AAGVIQSPRHLIKEKRETATLKCYPIPRHDTVYWYQQGPGQDPQFLISFYEKMQSDKGSIPDRFSAQQFSDYHSELNMSSLELGDSALYFCASSFRDREAFFGQGTRLTVV.

This clone has only one observation. At one of its ends the junction is not consistent with the germline gene, which may arise from a read error. The V gene is TRBV7-3, the J gene TRBJ1-4, with TRBD1 matching 7 bases. CDR3 size: 15 residues. Germline V CDR1 and CDR2: SGHTA, FQGTGA. The CDR3 DNA is TGTGCCAGCAGCATAACAGGGGAAACTAATGAAAAACTGTTTTTT. Protein sequence: CASSITGETNEKLFF.

This clone was picked up a small number of times. This chain uses TRBV7-6 with TRBJ2-7, with D uncertain. Germline CDR1 is SGHVS and CDR2 is FNYEAQ. There are 14 residues in the CDR3. V shed 5 bases and J shed 3 bases, with 14 bases lying between them. The CDR3 region has the DNA TGTGCCAGCAGCCCCCCGAACAGTCACTACGAGCAGTACTTC. Residues: CASSPPNSHYEQYF.

This chain joins TRBV6-5 and TRBJ2-1, with 11 bases aligning to TRBD2. The CDR3 runs to 16 residues. In germline, CDR1 is MNHEY, CDR2 SVGAGI. The junction had 1 base not matched to a gene; V was cut back by 3 bases and J by 0 bases. The CDR3 here is CASSYSGGASYNEQFF. DNA of the CDR3: TGTGCCAGCAGTTATAGCGGGGGGGCCTCCTACAATGAGCAGTTCTTC.

This clone has more than one count but fewer than ten. The rearrangement links TRBV7-2 to TRBJ2-3; 9 positions match TRBD2. Trimming removed 2 bases from V and 3 bases from J; junction bases left unmatched: 6. The CDR3 covers 16 residues. Per the germline V gene, CDR1 is SGHTA and CDR2 is FQGNSA. The DNA for the CDR3 is TGTGCCAGCAGCTTAAGTAGCGGGGGTTTTACAGATACGCAGTATTTT. Amino acids: CASSLSSGGFTDTQYF.

The chain is built from TRBV5-1 and TRBJ1-1; D unclear. Germline loops: CDR1 SGHRS, CDR2 YFSETQ. The CDR3 extends over 15 amino acids. V lost 4 bases and J lost 1, with 14 bases in between. The DNA for the CDR3 is TGCGCCAGCAGCCCTGATGTTGGCAAGAACACTGAAGCTTTCTTT. This translates into CASSPDVGKNTEAFF.

V usage is TRBV7-2 and J usage is TRBJ2-3; D not certain. Trimming removed 0 bases from V and 1 base from J, with 5 bases in between. Germline CDR1 SGHTA, CDR2 FQGNSA. The CDR3 is made up of 14 amino acids. The CDR3 protein is CASSLASGTDTQYF. CDR3 DNA sequence: TGTGCCAGCAGCTTAGCTTCGGGCACAGATACGCAGTATTTT. Full variable domain (missing parts from reference TRBV7-2 and TRBJ2-3): GAGVSQSPSNKVTEKGKDVELRCDPISGHTALYWYRQSLGQGLEFLIYFQGNSAPDKSGLPSDRFSAERTGGSVSTLTIQRTQQEDSAVYLCASSLASGTDTQYFGPGTRLTVL.

The rearrangement links TRBV5-4 to TRBJ2-7; 7 bases agree with TRBD1. V shed 0 bases and J 3 bases; nucleotides not matched to a gene: 6. The CDR3 loop spans 15 amino acids. Germline-derived CDR1 and CDR2 are SGHNT and YYREEE (reference sequence). The CDR3 DNA sequence: TGTGCCAGCAGCTTGGAGGGGGCGAGGGGCTACGAGCAGTACTTC. It specifies CASSLEGARGYEQYF. The full variable domain, with the rest looked up from reference TRBV5-4 and TRBJ2-7, is ETGVTQSPTHLIKTRGQQVTLRCSSQSGHNTVSWYQQALGQGPQFIFQYYREEENGRGNFPPRFSGLQFPNYSSELNVNALELDDSALYLCASSLEGARGYEQYFGPGTRLTVT.

This clone was picked up a small number of times. The chain uses TRBV7-2 and TRBJ1-3; no reliable D call. Trimming stripped 6 bases from V and 3 bases from J, with 15 bases between. In germline, CDR1 is SGHTA, CDR2 FQGNSA. This CDR3 contains 15 residues. The CDR3 protein is CASSYGGAGGNTIYF. CDR3 coding DNA: TGTGCCAGCAGTTATGGAGGAGCGGGTGGAAACACCATATATTTT.

The V gene is TRBV12-3 or TRBV12-4, the J gene TRBJ1-2; 8 bases map to TRBD1. V was pared by 7 bases and J by 8 bases, with 6 bases of the junction left unmatched. The CDR3 has 12 amino acids. In DNA, the CDR3 is TGTGCCAGCACCCGGACAGGGTGGGGCTACACCTTC. This encodes CASTRTGWGYTF.

The chain combines TRBV27 with TRBJ2-7; TRBD2 might be the D (6 bases). The CDR3 extends over 13 amino acids. Trimming removed 6 bases at V and 1 base at J, with 10 bases between. Germline V gene sequence: CDR1 MNHEY, CDR2 SMNVEV (reference sequence). The CDR3 DNA sequence: TGTGCCAGCAGGGGCCGGGGGTCCTACGAGCAGTACTTC. As protein: CASRGRGSYEQYF.

The chain joins TRBV4-2 to TRBJ2-1; 10 bases match TRBD2. CDR1 is LGHNA and CDR2 is YNFKEQ in the germline V gene. This CDR3 spans 17 amino acids. J lost 3 bases, V lost 3 bases, and 8 bases had no gene match. The CDR3 DNA is TGTGCCAGCAGCCAGGTTGGAGCGGGGGGGTTCTACAATGAGCAGTTCTTC. This encodes CASSQVGAGGFYNEQFF.